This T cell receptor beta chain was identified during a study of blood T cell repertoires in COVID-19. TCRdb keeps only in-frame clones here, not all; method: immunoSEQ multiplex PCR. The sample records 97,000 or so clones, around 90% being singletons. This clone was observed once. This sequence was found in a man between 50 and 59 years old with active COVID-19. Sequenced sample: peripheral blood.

The CDR3 sequence: CASSPPTGGGYTF. In DNA, the CDR3 is TGTGCCAGCAGCCCCCCGACAGGTGGGGGCTACACCTTC. V usage is TRBV6-5 and J usage is TRBJ1-2, with a weak D call TRBD1 (6 bases). Trimming left V 6 bases short and J 8 bases short, with 16 bases between. Per germline, CDR1 MNHEY and CDR2 SVGAGI. The CDR3 totals 13 residues.